These 5 T cell receptor beta chains originate from one sample sequenced in a study of tissue T cells after allogeneic stem cell transplantation. Time point specified: mouse harvest day 14 after allogeneic transplant. The graft held 10^6 splenic CD5+ T cells and 10^7 T-cell-depleted bone marrow cells. Assay used: immunoSEQ multiplex PCR; TCRdb lists only in-frame clones, some missing. The data hold several thousand clones, with roughly 34% observed a single time. The sample comprised skin. The receptors come from a female BALB/c mouse given C57BL/6 T cells with graft-versus-host disease after an allogeneic hematopoietic cell transplant.

About this clone: Mouse names are used for the genes. The CDR3 end falls 1 residue outside the read, so it is completed with the germline J gene. This chain connects TRBV26 to TRBJ2-7, with D possibly matching TRBD1 (5 bases). This CDR3 is built from 14 residues. The V gene lost 4 bases and the J gene lost 0 bases, with 10 bases spanning the gap. Germline assignment: CDR1 KGHPV and CDR2 FQNQEV (reference sequence). CDR3 DNA, as far as it was read: TGTGCCAGCAGTCCCGGACAATTCTCCTATGAACAGTAC. This encodes CASSPGQFSYEQY. The complete CDR3 sequence is CASSPGQFSYEQYF.

This clone is labeled as medium-sized. Mouse gene names and germline throughout. From the germline J gene comes the end of the CDR3, since the read stops 1 residue before it. The rearrangement links TRBV1 to TRBJ1-1, with D unresolved. The germline CDR1 and CDR2 sequences are NSQYPW and LRSPGD (reference sequence). CDR3 size: 14 residues. V was trimmed by 3 bases and J by 1 base, leaving 9 bases between them. The sequenced CDR3 bases are TGCACCTGCAGTGCGAGACAAAAAAACACAGAAGTCTTC. Protein product: CTCSARQKNTEVF. The complete CDR3 protein is CTCSARQKNTEVFF.

About this clone itself: Gene names and germline match the mouse. The CDR3 end falls 1 residue outside the read, so it is completed with the germline J gene. This specimen includes other DNA sequences encoding the same CDR3. The V gene is TRBV26, the J gene TRBJ2-3, with TRBD1 matching 12 bases. CDR3 length: 13 amino acids. V lost 4 bases and J lost 9; bases outside the gene matches: 2. CDR1 is KGHPV and CDR2 is FQNQEV in the germline V gene (reference sequence). The CDR3 sequence: CASSRDRGRTLYF. Incomplete CDR3 DNA: TGTGCCAGCAGTCGGGACAGGGGGCGGACGCTGTAT.

A note on this clone: The gene names given are mouse names. The chain's CDR3 is CASSTSQNTLYF. CDR3 bases read: TGTGCCAGCAGCACTAGTCAAAACACCTTGTAC. V is TRBV3 and J is TRBJ2-4; D not certain. The read gets to within 1 residue of the CDR3 end, and the germline J gene fills in the rest. The CDR3 totals 12 residues. Per germline, CDR1 SNHLY and CDR2 FYNGKV (reference sequence). V was shortened by 5 bases and J by 0 bases, with 3 bases between the two germline ends.

Turning to this clone: The genes are named according to mouse. Sequencing ends 1 residue short of the CDR3 end; the germline J gene provides the rest. Other DNA sequences in this specimen translate into the identical CDR3. This chain joins TRBV17 and TRBJ2-7; 10 bases agree with TRBD2. Germline V gives CDR1 MNHDT, CDR2 YYDKIL. Unmatched junction bases numbered 7, after V lost 2 bases and J lost 6 bases. The CDR3 is 15 residues long. The CDR3 reads CASSRWLGGRGEQYF. The part of the CDR3 DNA that was read is TGTGCTAGCAGTAGATGGCTGGGGGGGCGGGGTGAACAGTAC.